This entry lists 21 T cell receptor beta chains sequenced from one sample in a study of cytomegalovirus exposure and HLA in healthy donors. 60 Vbeta and 13 Jbeta primers were used in PCR. Sequencing used immunoSEQ multiplex PCR; TCRdb keeps in-frame clones, though not all of them. In total, the table holds 74,000 or so clones. The sample was PBMCs. Receptors were obtained from a woman aged 60 to 75 in good health and CMV-seronegative.

The rearrangement joins TRBV5-6 to TRBJ1-1; TRBD1 might be the D (6 bases). The V end lost 4 bases, the J end lost 2 bases, and 12 bases lay between the germline ends. The length of the CDR3 is 14 residues. Germline V lookup: CDR1 SGHDT, CDR2 YYEEEE. CDR3 protein: CASSPGTTNTEAFF. Here the CDR3 DNA reads TGTGCCAGCAGCCCCGGGACAACAAACACTGAAGCTTTCTTT. Full variable domain (rest looked up from reference TRBV5-6 and TRBJ1-1): DAGVTQSPTHLIKTRGQQVTLRCSPKSGHDTVSWYQQALGQGPQFIFQYYEEEERQRGNFPDRFSGHQFPNYSSELNVNALLLGDSALYLCASSPGTTNTEAFFGQGTRLTVV.

The chain carries TRBV5-1 and TRBJ2-1, with D possibly matching TRBD2 (6 bases). This CDR3 contains 18 residues. Germline CDR1 is SGHRS and CDR2 is YFSETQ. The germline V and J ends were trimmed by 0 bases and 1 base, with 17 bases remaining between them. Written as DNA, the CDR3 is TGCGCCAGCAGCTTGGCCGGAGGGACGGGGAGGTCCTACAATGAGCAGTTCTTC. This encodes CASSLAGGTGRSYNEQFF.

V usage is TRBV25-1 and J usage is TRBJ1-1; D possibly corresponds to TRBD1 (5 bases). The V and J ends lost 1 base and 5 bases respectively, with 14 bases between them. The CDR3 is made up of 15 amino acids. CDR1 and CDR2 (germline): MGHDK, SYGVNS. The CDR3: CASSESQQGWTEAFF. For the CDR3, the DNA is TGTGCCAGCAGTGAATCCCAGCAGGGCTGGACTGAAGCTTTCTTT. Together with reference TRBV25-1 and TRBJ1-1, the CDR3 gives the full variable domain: EADIYQTPRYLVIGTGKKITLECSQTMGHDKMYWYQQDPGMELHLIHYSYGVNSTEKGDLSSESTVSRIRTEHFPLTLESARPSHTSQYLCASSESQQGWTEAFFGQGTRLTVV.

The chain uses TRBV27 and TRBJ2-7, with 8 bases aligning to TRBD2. The V and J ends lost 5 bases and 5 bases, in that order; junction bases with no gene match: 8. The germline V gene has CDR1 MNHEY and CDR2 SMNVEV (reference sequence). The CDR3 loop spans 14 amino acids. The chain's CDR3 is CASSLSGLVNEQYF. The CDR3 DNA is TGTGCCAGCAGTCTGTCGGGACTAGTTAACGAGCAGTACTTC.

The genes are TRBV7-6 and TRBJ1-2; D gene unclear. Deletions cut 1 base from V and 8 bases from J, with 17 bases between. CDR3 size: 15 residues. From germline, CDR1 is SGHVS and CDR2 FNYEAQ. The CDR3 sequence: CASSLGPRQEWGYTF. The CDR3 bases are TGTGCCAGCAGCTTAGGCCCGCGACAAGAATGGGGCTACACCTTC. The full variable domain, in which reference TRBV7-6 and TRBJ1-2 provide the parts outside the CDR3, is GAGVSQSPRYKVTKRGQDVALRCDPISGHVSLYWYRQALGQGPEFLTYFNYEAQQDKSGLPNDRFSAERPEGSISTLTIQRTEQRDSAMYRCASSLGPRQEWGYTFGSGTRLTVV.

This chain links TRBV19 with TRBJ2-3; TRBD2 matches at 13 bases. V shed 3 bases, J shed 2 bases, and the junction held 5 bases outside the gene matches. Germline CDR1 LNHDA, CDR2 SQIVND (reference sequence). The CDR3 is 17 residues long. The CDR3 nucleotides are TGTGCCAGTAGTATGATCGGACTAGCGGGAGCCACAGATACGCAGTATTTT. Amino acids: CASSMIGLAGATDTQYF.

CDR3 nucleotides: TGTGCCAGCAGCCCCCGGGAGGACTTCAATGGCTACACCTTC. Translated: CASSPREDFNGYTF. The genes are TRBV7-2 and TRBJ1-2; the D is unclear. V lost 5 bases and J 6 bases, leaving 16 bases between the germline ends. Looked up from germline, CDR1 is SGHTA and CDR2 is FQGNSA. This CDR3 comprises 14 residues.

The chain is built from TRBV28 and TRBJ2-4; D is perhaps TRBD1 (6 bases). The CDR3 sequence is 14 residues long. CDR1 MDHEN and CDR2 SYDVKM come from the germline V gene. Trimming removed 5 bases at V and 4 bases at J, with 12 bases between. The CDR3 here is CASSEPGQKNIQYF. The CDR3 coding sequence is TGTGCCAGCAGTGAGCCCGGACAGAAAAACATTCAGTACTTC.

The chain joins TRBV29-1 to TRBJ1-1, with D possibly TRBD1 on 6 matching bases. The V gene lost 3 bases and the J gene lost 8 bases, with 16 bases spanning the gap. Germline values: CDR1 SQVTM, CDR2 ANQGSEA. The CDR3 runs to 13 residues. Written as DNA, the CDR3 is TGCAGCGTTGAGCGGCAGGGGCAGGGGGAAGCTTTCTTT. Protein sequence: CSVERQGQGEAFF.

As for this clone: This specimen includes other DNA sequences encoding the same CDR3. The rearrangement links TRBV5-6 to TRBJ2-1, with 9 bases that match TRBD1. The germline gives CDR1 SGHDT, CDR2 YYEEEE. The J segment lost 6 bases and the V segment lost 9 bases, leaving 10 bases of the junction unmatched. This CDR3 contains 14 residues. DNA of the CDR3: TGTGCCACACTGGGACAGGGTAGTGTCAATGAGCAGTTCTTC. It encodes CATLGQGSVNEQFF.

J is TRBJ1-5 and V is TRBV28, with TRBD1 as a possible D gene (5 bases). CDR3 size: 15 residues. V gave up 3 bases and J gave up 5 bases, with 14 bases separating them. The germline V gene has CDR1 MDHEN and CDR2 SYDVKM. The CDR3 region has the DNA TGTGCCAGCAGTTTCCCTCAGGGAAGTTATCAGCCCCAGCATTTT. It codes for CASSFPQGSYQPQHF.

The chain is built from TRBV4-2 and TRBJ1-1; D uncertain. Trimming cost V 1 base and J 3 bases, with 6 bases left between them. The CDR3 covers 13 residues. The germline gives CDR1 LGHNA, CDR2 YNFKEQ. The CDR3 coding sequence is TGTGCCAGCAGCCAAGTCGGGGACACTGAAGCTTTCTTT. Translation gives CASSQVGDTEAFF.

The J gene is TRBJ2-5, the V gene TRBV5-5, with 7 bases aligning to TRBD1. The length of the CDR3 is 15 residues. CDR1 and CDR2 (germline): SGHKS, YYEKEE (reference sequence). V gave up 0 bases and J gave up 5 bases; unmatched junction bases: 7. As DNA, the CDR3 is TGTGCCAGCAGCTTGGGACAGGGAATTGGGGAGACCCAGTACTTC. As protein: CASSLGQGIGETQYF.

The chain links TRBV7-2 to TRBJ2-1; no clear D. Germline CDR1 is SGHTA and CDR2 is FQGNSA. The V end was cut by 2 bases, the J end by 1 base, with 9 bases between. CDR3 length: 15 residues. CDR3: CASSLSTSSYNEQFF. The DNA for the CDR3 is TGTGCCAGCAGCTTATCTACGTCTTCCTACAATGAGCAGTTCTTC.

The chain uses TRBV10-3 and TRBJ2-2; the match to TRBD1 covers 7 bases. The CDR3 sequence is 15 residues long. CDR1 and CDR2 (germline): ENHRY, SYGVKD. Trimming removed 10 bases from V and 4 bases from J; junction bases left unmatched: 12. CDR3 nucleotide sequence: TGTGCCACCAGCCGGGACAGTGCCCTCACCGGGGAGCTGTTTTTT. Translating it yields CATSRDSALTGELFF.

This chain joins TRBV6-5 and TRBJ2-5, with no clear D. Germline V gives CDR1 MNHEY, CDR2 SVGAGI. The V end lost 6 bases, the J end lost 5 bases, and 10 bases lay between the germline ends. The CDR3 spans 12 residues. The CDR3 region is CASRGQAETQYF. CDR3 DNA: TGTGCCAGCAGGGGCCAGGCGGAGACCCAGTACTTC.

The chain joins TRBV2 to TRBJ2-3; no definite D call. V gave up 6 bases and J gave up 6 bases, with 10 bases separating them. Per germline, CDR1 SNHLY and CDR2 FYNNEI. The CDR3 has 12 amino acids. The CDR3 DNA follows: TGTGCCAGCAGCCGACACTTTGATACGCAGTATTTT. Its translation: CASSRHFDTQYF.

The genes are TRBV29-1 and TRBJ2-2; D possibly corresponds to TRBD2 (5 bases). V was cut by 6 bases and J by 4 bases, with 15 bases left in between. Germline CDR1 SQVTM, CDR2 ANQGSEA. This CDR3 has 14 residues. The DNA of the CDR3 is TGCAGCGTCCTTGTGGGAGCGGTCACCGGGGAGCTGTTTTTT. It encodes CSVLVGAVTGELFF.

The V gene is TRBV11-2, the J gene TRBJ2-5; 10 bases are shared with TRBD1. Germline CDR1 is SGHAT and CDR2 is FQNNGV. J gave up 5 bases and V 3 bases, and 3 bases lay outside the gene matches. This CDR3 contains 14 residues. CDR3 sequence reads: CASSFRQGAETQYF. The CDR3 nucleotides read TGTGCCAGCAGCTTCCGACAGGGGGCCGAGACCCAGTACTTC. The full variable domain, with the rest looked up from reference TRBV11-2 and TRBJ2-5, is EAGVAQSPRYKIIEKRQSVAFWCNPISGHATLYWYQQILGQGPKLLIQFQNNGVVDDSQLPKDRFSAERLKGVDSTLKIQPAKLEDSAVYLCASSFRQGAETQYFGPGTRLLVL.

The chain combines TRBV25-1 with TRBJ2-5, with 8 positions matching TRBD1. This CDR3 has 13 residues. Losses at the gene ends were 7 bases for V and 4 bases for J; bases not matched to a gene: 5. Germline V gives CDR1 MGHDK, CDR2 SYGVNS. The CDR3 DNA reads as TGTGCCAGCACCCCCACAGGGGGAGAGACCCAGTACTTC. Translating it yields CASTPTGGETQYF.

The gene calls are TRBV2 and TRBJ1-1, with 10 bases identical to TRBD1. The CDR3 is 17 residues long. Germline CDR1 reads SNHLY; CDR2 reads FYNNEI. After removal of 0 bases from V and 3 bases from J, the junction contained 7 bases not matched to a gene. CDR3 amino acids: CASSEANRGQGYTEAFF. The CDR3 coding sequence is TGTGCCAGCAGTGAAGCCAATCGGGGACAGGGGTACACTGAAGCTTTCTTT.